Here is one T cell receptor (beta chain) with its context. Its antigen is still unknown. The data belong to a study of a mutant IDH1 vaccine in newly diagnosed glioma. Study summary: The study held visit V12 at week 35 and visit V13 at week 47.

Time point given: week 35, safety follow-up. Topical imiquimod accompanied each vaccine dose, which consisted of 300 ug of mutant IDH1 20-mer peptide. Germline V CDR1 and CDR2: SGHNT, YYREEE (reference sequence). This CDR3 is 16 amino acids long. The ends were cut back, 3 bases at V and 1 base at J, with 13 bases in the middle. Data came from immunoSEQ multiplex PCR; TCRdb stores just in-frame clones and leaves some out. The table shows about 54,000 clones, with approximately 80% occurring only once. The sample here was PBMCs, taken from a glioma patient whose treatment included an IDH1 peptide vaccine. The receptor was derived from a woman younger than 30 with glioma. The chain combines TRBV5-4 with TRBJ2-2; D is unclear. The CDR3 here is CASSSPGRVNTGELFF. CDR3 DNA: TGTGCCAGCAGCTCCCCAGGACGGGTGAACACCGGGGAGCTGTTTTTT.